This T cell receptor (beta chain) was captured in a study of cytomegalovirus exposure and HLA in healthy donors. Study summary: In a previous analysis, around 120 million unique TCR beta sequences were found from approximately 180 million T cells. Notes on the study in general: Accurate predictions that matched the HLA-A and HLA-B alleles of most subjects were reportedly made from TCR beta sequences.

Primers: 60 Vbeta forward and 13 Jbeta reverse. The method was immunoSEQ multiplex PCR; TCRdb's version includes in-frame clones alone and lacks a portion of them. The sample holds almost 95,000 clones, 69% seen once. This clone was seen more than once but under ten times. The antigen remains undetermined. This specimen includes other DNA sequences encoding the same CDR3. Deletions cut 3 bases from V and 1 base from J, with 6 bases between. The CDR3 sequence is 13 residues long. Per the germline V gene, CDR1 is SEHNR and CDR2 is FQNEAQ (reference sequence). The origin of this receptor is a middle-aged man in good health and CMV-seronegative. The sequenced sample consisted of PBMCs. The chain joins TRBV7-9 to TRBJ1-1; no firm D call. The CDR3 DNA reads TGTGCCAGCAGCTTCGGTGGGAACACTGAAGCTTTCTTT. This translates into CASSFGGNTEAFF.